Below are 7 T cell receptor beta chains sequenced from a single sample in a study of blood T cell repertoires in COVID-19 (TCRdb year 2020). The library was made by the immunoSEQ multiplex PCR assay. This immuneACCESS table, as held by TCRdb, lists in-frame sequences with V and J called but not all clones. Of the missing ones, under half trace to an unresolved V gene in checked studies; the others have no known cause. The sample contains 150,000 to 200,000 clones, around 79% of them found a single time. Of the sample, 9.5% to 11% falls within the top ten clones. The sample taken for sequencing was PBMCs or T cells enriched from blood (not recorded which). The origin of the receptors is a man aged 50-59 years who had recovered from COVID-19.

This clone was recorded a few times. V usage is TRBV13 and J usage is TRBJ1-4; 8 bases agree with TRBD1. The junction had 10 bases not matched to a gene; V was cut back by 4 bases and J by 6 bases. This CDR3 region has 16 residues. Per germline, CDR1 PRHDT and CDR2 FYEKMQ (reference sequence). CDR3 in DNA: TGTGCCAGCAGCTCTTCGGGTAGGACAGGGTATGAAAAACTGTTTTTT. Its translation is CASSSSGRTGYEKLFF.

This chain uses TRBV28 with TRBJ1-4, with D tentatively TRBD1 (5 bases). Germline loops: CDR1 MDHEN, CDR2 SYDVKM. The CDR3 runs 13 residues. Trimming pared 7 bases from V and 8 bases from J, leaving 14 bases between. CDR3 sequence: CASMGPYREKLFF. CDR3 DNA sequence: TGTGCCAGCATGGGGCCCTACCGCGAAAAACTGTTTTTT.

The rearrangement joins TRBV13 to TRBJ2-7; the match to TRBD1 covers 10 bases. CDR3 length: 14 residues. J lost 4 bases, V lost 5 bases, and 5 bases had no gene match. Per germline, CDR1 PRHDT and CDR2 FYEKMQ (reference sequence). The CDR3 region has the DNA TGTGCCAGCAGCAGGGGACAGGGGTTTTACGAGCAGTACTTC. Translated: CASSRGQGFYEQYF.

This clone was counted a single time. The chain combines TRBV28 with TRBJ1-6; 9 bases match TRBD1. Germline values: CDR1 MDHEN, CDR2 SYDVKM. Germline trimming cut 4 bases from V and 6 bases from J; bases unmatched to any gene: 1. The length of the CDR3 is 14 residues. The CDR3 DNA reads TGTGCCAGCAGTTCACAGGGGGCTAATTCACCCCTCCACTTT. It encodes CASSSQGANSPLHF. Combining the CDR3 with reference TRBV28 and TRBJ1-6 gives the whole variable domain DVKVTQSSRYLVKRTGEKVFLECVQDMDHENMFWYRQDPGLGLRLIYFSYDVKMKEKGDIPEGYSVSREKKERFSLILESASTNQTSMYLCASSSQGANSPLHFGNGTRLTVT.

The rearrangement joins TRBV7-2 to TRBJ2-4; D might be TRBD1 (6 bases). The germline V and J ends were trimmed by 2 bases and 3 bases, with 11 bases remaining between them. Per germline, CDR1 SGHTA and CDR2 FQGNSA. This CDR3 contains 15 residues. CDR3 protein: CASSLYRADKNIQYF. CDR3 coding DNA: TGTGCCAGCAGCTTATACAGGGCGGACAAAAACATTCAGTACTTC. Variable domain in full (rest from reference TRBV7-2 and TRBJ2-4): GAGVSQSPSNKVTEKGKDVELRCDPISGHTALYWYRQSLGQGLEFLIYFQGNSAPDKSGLPSDRFSAERTGGSVSTLTIQRTQQEDSAVYLCASSLYRADKNIQYFGAGTRLSVL.

Here the CDR3 DNA reads TGTGCCAGCAGCCAGGGGACGGGACTACAGTACAATGAGCAGTTCTTC. Protein: CASSQGTGLQYNEQFF. The V call is TRBV4-2, the J call TRBJ2-1; 7 positions agree with TRBD2. Germline trimming cut 3 bases from V and 4 bases from J; bases unmatched to any gene: 9. Germline V gives CDR1 LGHNA, CDR2 YNFKEQ. The CDR3 extends over 16 amino acids.

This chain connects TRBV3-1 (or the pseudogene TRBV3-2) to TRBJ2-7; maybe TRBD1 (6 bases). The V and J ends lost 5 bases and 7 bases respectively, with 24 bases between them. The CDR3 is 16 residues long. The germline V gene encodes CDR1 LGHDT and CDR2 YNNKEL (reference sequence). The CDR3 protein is CASSKNREPLPGEQYF. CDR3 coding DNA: TGTGCCAGCAGCAAAAACAGGGAACCCTTGCCGGGTGAGCAGTACTTC.